The 21 T cell receptor beta chains below were found in one sample sequenced in a study of preoperative IRX-2 immunotherapy in early breast cancer. Treatment denoted: preoperative locoregional IRX-2 cytokine immunotherapy. The method was immunoSEQ multiplex PCR; TCRdb's version includes in-frame clones alone and lacks a portion of them. This sample has 23,000 or so clones, with 85% to 90% found just once. The sequencing used tumor tissue, collected after IRX-2 immunotherapy. The receptor source for this set is a human donor with breast cancer.

The CDR3 nucleotides are TGCGCCAGCAGCGCGGGACAGGGGGCTGGTGGCTACACCTTC. Translating gives CASSAGQGAGGYTF. This sequence joins TRBV5-1 and TRBJ1-2; TRBD1 agrees at 12 bases. The CDR3 runs 14 residues. J gave up 7 bases and V 4 bases, and 5 bases lay outside the gene matches. In germline, CDR1 is SGHRS, CDR2 YFSETQ.

The V call is TRBV11-2, the J call TRBJ2-3, with TRBD2 matching over 11 bases. There are 16 residues in the CDR3. Losses at the gene ends were 5 bases for V and 2 bases for J; bases not matched to a gene: 6. The germline V gene has CDR1 SGHAT and CDR2 FQNNGV. The CDR3 sequence: CASSLRLAGNTDTQYF. DNA of the CDR3: TGTGCCAGCAGCCTAAGACTAGCGGGAAACACAGATACGCAGTATTTT. Full variable domain (rest looked up from reference TRBV11-2 and TRBJ2-3): EAGVAQSPRYKIIEKRQSVAFWCNPISGHATLYWYQQILGQGPKLLIQFQNNGVVDDSQLPKDRFSAERLKGVDSTLKIQPAKLEDSAVYLCASSLRLAGNTDTQYFGPGTRLTVL.

This rearrangement joins TRBV19 to TRBJ2-3; TRBD1 agrees at 8 bases. The CDR3 spans 17 residues. Losses at the gene ends were 3 bases for V and 2 bases for J; bases not matched to a gene: 10. The germline CDR1 and CDR2 sequences are LNHDA and SQIVND (reference sequence). Written as DNA, the CDR3 is TGTGCCAGTAGTATGAGGTCAGGGGGCGCAGTCACAGATACGCAGTATTTT. Translating gives CASSMRSGGAVTDTQYF.

This clone showed up just once. V and J are TRBV27 and TRBJ1-6; 10 bases line up with TRBD1. The CDR3 consists of 18 residues. Germline loops: CDR1 MNHEY, CDR2 SMNVEV (reference sequence). V shed 6 bases, J shed 0 bases, and the junction held 8 bases outside the gene matches. CDR3 amino acids: CASRRDRGTVSYNSPLHF. The CDR3 DNA follows: TGTGCCAGCAGGCGGGACAGGGGAACTGTCTCCTATAATTCACCCCTCCACTTT.

The chain combines TRBV7-9 with TRBJ1-1, with D maybe TRBD1 (5 bases). The germline V and J ends were trimmed by 4 bases and 0 bases, with 12 bases remaining between them. Germline CDR1 reads SEHNR; CDR2 reads FQNEAQ (reference sequence). There are 15 residues in the CDR3. The CDR3 reads CASSSRGGVNTEAFF. CDR3 nucleotide sequence: TGTGCCAGCAGCTCTCGGGGAGGGGTGAACACTGAAGCTTTCTTT.

This clone is a singleton in its sample. This sequence joins TRBV9 and TRBJ1-6, with 8 positions matching TRBD1. Germline V CDR1 and CDR2: SGDLS, YYNGEE. V lost 3 bases to trimming and J lost 0 bases; unmatched junction nucleotides: 11. The CDR3 totals 19 residues. The CDR3 DNA reads TGTGCCAGCAGCGAGGAACGGACAGGGTTGAGCTCCTATAATTCACCCCTCCACTTT. This gives the protein CASSEERTGLSSYNSPLHF.

CDR3 amino acids: CASFRVMNTEAFF. Written as DNA, the CDR3 is TGCGCCAGCTTCAGGGTGATGAACACTGAAGCTTTCTTT. The rearrangement joins TRBV23-1 to TRBJ1-1, with D maybe TRBD1 (5 bases). TRBV23-1 is flagged as an ORF with uncertain function. This CDR3 is built from 13 residues. Trimming left V 8 bases short and J 0 bases short, with 10 bases between.

J is TRBJ2-2 and V is TRBV21-1; the table's D call, TRBD2, was not checked against the DNA. TRBV21-1 constitutes a pseudogene. The CDR3 sequence is 16 residues long. The CDR3 nucleotides are TGTGCCAGCAGCAAAGCTGCGGGTCCTTACACCGGGGAGCTGTTTTTT. Translated: CASSKAAGPYTGELFF.

This chain's CDR3 is CASSYSQGRSYEQYF. The CDR3 DNA follows: TGTGCCAGCAGTTACTCGCAGGGGAGGTCCTACGAGCAGTACTTC. The J gene is TRBJ2-7, the V gene TRBV6-5; D assignment may be TRBD1 or TRBD2 (6 bases each). Germline values: CDR1 MNHEY, CDR2 SVGAGI. Trimming removed 0 bases from V and 1 base from J, with 10 bases in between. CDR3 length: 15 residues.

The rearrangement uses TRBV29-1 and TRBJ1-1; 9 bases map to TRBD1. CDR3 length: 12 residues. Germline CDR1 SQVTM, CDR2 ANQGSEA. V shed 7 bases, J shed 10 bases, and the junction held 10 bases outside the gene matches. In nucleotides, the CDR3 is TGCAGCGGATCGGGACAGGGAGGGGTAGCTTTCTTT. Translation: CSGSGQGGVAFF.

The chain is built from TRBV18 and TRBJ2-3, with D perhaps given as TRBD1 or TRBD2 (5 bases each). V was trimmed by 4 bases and J by 1 base, leaving 9 bases between them. CDR1 and CDR2 from the germline V gene are KGHSH and LQKENI. CDR3 size: 14 residues. The chain's CDR3 is CASSLGPGTDTQYF. The CDR3 bases are TGTGCCAGCTCACTGGGACCGGGCACAGATACGCAGTATTTT.

The V and J genes are TRBV27 and TRBJ1-2; tentative D call: TRBD1 (5 bases). Trimming pared 3 bases from V and 5 bases from J, leaving 13 bases between. Germline values: CDR1 MNHEY, CDR2 SMNVEV (reference sequence). CDR3 length equals 14 residues. The CDR3: CASSLSGAQYGYTF. The DNA of the CDR3 is TGTGCCAGCAGTTTGAGCGGGGCCCAATATGGCTACACCTTC.

This clone occurred once. V usage is TRBV28 and J usage is TRBJ2-1; no definite D call. The V gene lost 2 bases and the J gene lost 9 bases, with 14 bases spanning the gap. The CDR3 is made up of 14 amino acids. Germline V gives CDR1 MDHEN, CDR2 SYDVKM. CDR3 sequence reads: CASSLGYGVGEQFF. DNA for the CDR3: TGTGCCAGCAGTTTAGGGTATGGGGTAGGTGAGCAGTTCTTC.

The chain carries TRBV15 and TRBJ1-5; the D is unclear. CDR1 and CDR2 from the germline V gene are LNHNV and YYDKDF (reference sequence). Trimming pared 1 base from V and 2 bases from J, leaving 6 bases between. The CDR3 has 14 amino acids. The CDR3 protein is CATSRVVGNQPQHF. The CDR3, as DNA: TGTGCCACCAGCAGAGTTGTAGGCAATCAGCCCCAGCATTTT.

CDR3 nucleotides: TGTGCCAGCAGCCCGGCCGGGCCCGACACCGGGGAGCTGTTTTTT. Protein sequence: CASSPAGPDTGELFF. The chain is built from TRBV7-9 and TRBJ2-2; D remains ambiguous. The CDR3 is 15 amino acids. CDR1 SEHNR and CDR2 FQNEAQ come from the germline V gene (reference sequence). Trimming removed 5 bases at V and 3 bases at J, with 13 bases between.

V gene TRBV7-2 combines with J gene TRBJ1-4; 7 nucleotides agree with TRBD1. This CDR3 region has 14 residues. Losses at the gene ends were 4 bases for V and 6 bases for J; bases not matched to a gene: 5. CDR1 and CDR2 (germline): SGHTA, FQGNSA. The CDR3 loop reads CASSYLQGYEKLFF. In DNA, the CDR3 is TGTGCCAGCAGCTACCTACAGGGGTATGAAAAACTGTTTTTT.

This chain links TRBV11-2 with TRBJ2-1; D is possibly TRBD1 (5 bases). There are 14 residues in the CDR3. Germline V gives CDR1 SGHAT, CDR2 FQNNGV. The V end lost 4 bases, the J end lost 7 bases, and 14 bases lay between the germline ends. The CDR3 sequence is CASSSIGAQNEQFF. The CDR3 coding sequence is TGTGCCAGCAGCTCCATTGGGGCGCAAAATGAGCAGTTCTTC.

V usage is TRBV5-1 and J usage is TRBJ1-3; tentative D call: TRBD1 (5 bases). The CDR3 length is 17 residues. V gave up 0 bases and J gave up 4 bases, with 17 bases separating them. The germline V gene has CDR1 SGHRS and CDR2 YFSETQ. CDR3 loop: CASSLDGTSNSGNTIYF. The CDR3, as DNA: TGCGCCAGCAGCTTGGACGGGACGTCCAATTCGGGAAACACCATATATTTT.

This clone was seen a single time. This rearrangement joins TRBV21-1 to TRBJ2-2; the DNA was not compared with TRBD2, the D call given in the table. TRBV21-1 is given as a pseudogene. The CDR3 covers 21 residues. In DNA, the CDR3 is TGTGCCAGCAGCACCAAAAGGGGGACTAGCGGGAGGTATAGTAGCACCGGGGAGCTGTTTTTT. This translates into CASSTKRGTSGRYSSTGELFF.

There are a few counts of this clone. This sequence joins TRBV7-9 and TRBJ2-7; D is unresolved. This CDR3 is built from 12 residues. V lost 2 bases, J lost 3 bases, and 5 bases lay in between. In germline, CDR1 is SEHNR, CDR2 FQNEAQ (reference sequence). CDR3 DNA sequence: TGTGCCAGCAGCTTACAAGGCTACGAGCAGTACTTC. It codes for CASSLQGYEQYF.

The chain recombines TRBV10-3 with TRBJ2-2; possibly TRBD2 for D (5 bases). The CDR3 has 12 amino acids. Germline assignment: CDR1 ENHRY and CDR2 SYGVKD. V was shortened by 4 bases and J by 7 bases, with 7 bases between the two germline ends. The CDR3 sequence: CAISGESGELFF. The CDR3 nucleotides read TGTGCCATCAGTGGGGAGAGCGGGGAGCTGTTTTTT.